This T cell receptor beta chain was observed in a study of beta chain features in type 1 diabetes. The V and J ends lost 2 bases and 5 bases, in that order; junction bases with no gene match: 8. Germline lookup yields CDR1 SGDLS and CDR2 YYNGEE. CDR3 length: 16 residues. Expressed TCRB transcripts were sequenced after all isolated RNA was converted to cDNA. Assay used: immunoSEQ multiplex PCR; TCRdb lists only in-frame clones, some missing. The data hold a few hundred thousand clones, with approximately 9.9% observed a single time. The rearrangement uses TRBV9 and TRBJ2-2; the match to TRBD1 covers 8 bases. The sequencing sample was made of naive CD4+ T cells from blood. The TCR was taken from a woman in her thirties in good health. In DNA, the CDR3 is TGTGCCAGCAGCGTCTTGGACACAGGGGGTACCGGGGAGCTGTTTTTT. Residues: CASSVLDTGGTGELFF. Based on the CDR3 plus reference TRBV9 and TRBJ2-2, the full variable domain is DSGVTQTPKHLITATGQRVTLRCSPRSGDLSVYWYQQSLDQGLQFLIQYYNGEERAKGNILERFSAQQFPDLHSELNLSSLELGDSALYFCASSVLDTGGTGELFFGEGSRLTVL.